This T cell receptor beta chain derives from a study of blood T cell repertoires in COVID-19. Overall study: Donors in the United States, Italy and Spain gave samples during acute or convalescent COVID-19. Sample material is recorded as cDNA or gDNA derived from T cells, B-cell-depleted T cells, or PBMCs.

Per the study methods: Using reference gene primer amplification, nucleated cell counts were estimated. Some clones are missing from TCRdb's copy, which holds only in-frame ones; the method was immunoSEQ multiplex PCR. That table gives V, J and clone size, and the DNA gave D and trimming. The table shows under 150,000 clones, with roughly 76% occurring only once. Sequenced input: peripheral blood. The receptor's source is a human donor with acute or convalescent COVID-19. The donor label of this sample is uncertain.

The CDR3 sequence is CASSSQGNEQFF. In DNA, the CDR3 is TGTGCCAGCAGCTCCCAGGGTAATGAGCAGTTCTTC. The J gene is TRBJ2-1, the V gene TRBV6-4; D is perhaps TRBD1 (5 bases). With 6 bases removed from V and 7 bases from J, the gap between germline ends came to 10 bases. Germline assignment: CDR1 MRHNA and CDR2 SNTAGT. The CDR3 consists of 12 residues.